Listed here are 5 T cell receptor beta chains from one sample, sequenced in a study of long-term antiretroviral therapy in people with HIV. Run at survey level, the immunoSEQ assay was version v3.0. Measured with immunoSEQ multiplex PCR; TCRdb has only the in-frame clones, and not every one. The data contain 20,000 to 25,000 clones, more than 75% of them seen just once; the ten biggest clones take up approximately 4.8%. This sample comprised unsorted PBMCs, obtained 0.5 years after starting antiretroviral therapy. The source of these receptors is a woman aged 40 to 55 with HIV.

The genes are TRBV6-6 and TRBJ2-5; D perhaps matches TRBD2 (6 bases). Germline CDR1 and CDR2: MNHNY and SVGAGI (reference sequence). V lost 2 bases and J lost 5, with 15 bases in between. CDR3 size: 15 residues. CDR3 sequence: CASSYPLALGETQYF. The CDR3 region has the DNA TGTGCCAGCAGTTACCCGCTAGCGTTAGGGGAGACCCAGTACTTC.

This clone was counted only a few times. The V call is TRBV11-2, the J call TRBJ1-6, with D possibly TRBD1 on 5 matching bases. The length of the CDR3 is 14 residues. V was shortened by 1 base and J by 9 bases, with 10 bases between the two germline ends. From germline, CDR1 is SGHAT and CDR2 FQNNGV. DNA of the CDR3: TGTGCCAGCAGCTTAGCGGACACTTCTTCACCCCTCCACTTT. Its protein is CASSLADTSSPLHF. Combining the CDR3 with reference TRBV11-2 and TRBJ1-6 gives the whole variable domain EAGVAQSPRYKIIEKRQSVAFWCNPISGHATLYWYQQILGQGPKLLIQFQNNGVVDDSQLPKDRFSAERLKGVDSTLKIQPAKLEDSAVYLCASSLADTSSPLHFGNGTRLTVT.

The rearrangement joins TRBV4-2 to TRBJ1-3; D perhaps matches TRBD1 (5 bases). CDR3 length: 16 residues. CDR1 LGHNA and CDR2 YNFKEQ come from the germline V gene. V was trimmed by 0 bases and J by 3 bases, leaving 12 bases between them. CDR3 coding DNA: TGTGCCAGCAGCCAAGACCCAGGGACCCTTGGAAACACCATATATTTT. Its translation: CASSQDPGTLGNTIYF.

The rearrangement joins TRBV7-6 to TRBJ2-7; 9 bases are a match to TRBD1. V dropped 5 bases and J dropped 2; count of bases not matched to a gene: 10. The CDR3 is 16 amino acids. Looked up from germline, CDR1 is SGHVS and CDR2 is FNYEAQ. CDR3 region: CASSPPPRDRAYEQYF. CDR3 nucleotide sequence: TGTGCCAGCAGCCCTCCACCCCGGGACAGGGCCTACGAGCAGTACTTC.

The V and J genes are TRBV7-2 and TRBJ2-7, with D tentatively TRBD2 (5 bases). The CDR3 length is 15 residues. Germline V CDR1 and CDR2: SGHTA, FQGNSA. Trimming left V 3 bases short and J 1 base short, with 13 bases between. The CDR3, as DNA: TGTGCCAGCAGCTTCGGCCCAACTAGGTCCTACGAGCAGTACTTC. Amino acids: CASSFGPTRSYEQYF.